Sequencing of this T cell receptor (beta chain) was carried out in a study of long-term antiretroviral therapy in people with HIV. Study-level findings and limits: CDR3 length ranges were narrower in HIV repertoires than in controls.

Comment on this clone: The antigen is undetermined.

V lost 5 bases and J lost 0; bases outside the gene matches: 4. The CDR3 is 14 amino acids. Germline CDR1 SEHNR, CDR2 FQNEAQ (reference sequence). An immunoSEQ assay, version v3.0, was performed at survey level. Target depth was roughly 35,000-55,000 T-cell genomes per sample. The data were produced by immunoSEQ multiplex PCR, yet TCRdb's version contains in-frame clones alone and is incomplete. The sample holds 15,000 to 20,000 clones, more than 65% seen once. The source is a woman aged 50 to 60 with HIV. The V call is TRBV7-9, the J call TRBJ2-7; TRBD1 matches at 7 bases. The material was unsorted PBMCs, obtained 0.5 years before starting antiretroviral therapy. The CDR3 DNA is TGTGCCAGCAGCCCCAGGGACAGCTCCTACGAGCAGTACTTC. Amino acids: CASSPRDSSYEQYF. Complete variable domain (other parts from reference TRBV7-9 and TRBJ2-7): DTGVSQNPRHKITKRGQNVTFRCDPISEHNRLYWYRQTLGQGPEFLTYFQNEAQLEKSRLLSDRFSAERPKGSFSTLEIQRTEQGDSAMYLCASSPRDSSYEQYFGPGTRLTVT.